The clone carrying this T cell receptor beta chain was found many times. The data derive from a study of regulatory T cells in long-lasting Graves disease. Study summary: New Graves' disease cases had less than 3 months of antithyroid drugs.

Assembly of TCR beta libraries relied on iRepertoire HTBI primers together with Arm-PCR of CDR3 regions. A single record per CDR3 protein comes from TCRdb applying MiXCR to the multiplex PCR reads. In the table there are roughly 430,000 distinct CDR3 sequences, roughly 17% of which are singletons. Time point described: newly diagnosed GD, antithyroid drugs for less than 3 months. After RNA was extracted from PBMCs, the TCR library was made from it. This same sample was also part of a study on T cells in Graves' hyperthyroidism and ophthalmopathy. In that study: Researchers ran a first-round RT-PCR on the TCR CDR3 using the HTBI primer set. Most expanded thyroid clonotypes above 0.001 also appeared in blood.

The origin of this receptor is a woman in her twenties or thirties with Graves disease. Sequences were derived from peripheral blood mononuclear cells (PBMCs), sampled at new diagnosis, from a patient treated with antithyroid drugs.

This chain's CDR3 is CASSLAGTSGSEQFF. DNA for the CDR3: TGTGCCAGCAGCTTAGCCGGGACTAGCGGGAGTGAGCAGTTCTTC. V is TRBV7-9 and J is TRBJ2-1; 14 bases agree with TRBD2. Germline loops: CDR1 SEHNR, CDR2 FQNEAQ (reference sequence). After removal of 0 bases from V and 9 bases from J, the junction contained 1 base not matched to a gene. The CDR3 is made up of 15 amino acids.